The clone carrying this TCR beta chain turned up a few times. Its antigen is unknown. The V segment lost 5 bases and the J segment 1 base; nucleotides outside the gene matches: 4. Germline V gene lookup returns CDR1 SGHTS and CDR2 YDEGEE. This CDR3 has 15 residues. These data are taken from a study of beta chain features in type 1 diabetes. Study findings and constraints: Across patients, naive, central memory and Treg TCRB repertoires exhibited apparently greater similarity than was observed across healthy donors. Reduced insertions and increased deletions marked VDJ junctions in type 1 diabetes patients. Type 1 diabetes patients showed a moderate but significant shortening of TCRB CDR3s in all four CD4+ subsets.

Every bit of the isolated RNA underwent reverse transcription, so sequencing read expressed TCRB transcripts. The data were produced by immunoSEQ multiplex PCR, yet TCRdb's version contains in-frame clones alone and is incomplete. Of under 200,000 clones in the sample, around 8% were seen once. The chain links TRBV5-8 to TRBJ2-2, with 8 nucleotides matching TRBD1. Specimen: central memory CD4+ T cells from blood. The TCR comes from a man aged 18-30 years in good health. Here the CDR3 reads CASSIGTGNTGELFF. CDR3 DNA: TGTGCCAGCAGTATCGGGACAGGGAACACCGGGGAGCTGTTTTTT.